Listed here are 14 T cell receptor beta chains from one sample, sequenced in a study of T cell responses to AZD1222 COVID-19 vaccine. The assay was immunoSEQ multiplex PCR, and TCRdb's table has in-frame clones only and misses some. The sample includes more than 110,000 clones, roughly 90% seen only once; the top ten take about 4.4%. The input for sequencing was peripheral blood, taken on day 0 of AZD1222 vaccination. The receptors were sampled from an adult in good health.

The chain is built from TRBV7-6 and TRBJ2-2, with TRBD1 as a possible D gene (5 bases). V lost 5 bases and J 7 bases, leaving 11 bases between the germline ends. Germline CDR1 SGHVS, CDR2 FNYEAQ. This CDR3 contains 13 residues. The CDR3 DNA reads TGTGCCAGCAGCCTCAGGGCGTTCGGGGAGCTGTTTTTT. Translated, it gives CASSLRAFGELFF.

The chain uses TRBV2 and TRBJ2-1; TRBD1 or TRBD2 may be the D gene (5 bases each). Germline V lookup: CDR1 SNHLY, CDR2 FYNNEI. This CDR3 is built from 18 residues. Trimming shortened V by 4 bases and J by 1 base, and 20 bases separated the two germline ends. The CDR3 DNA reads TGTGCCAGCAGTGGGTCCGCAGGGCGGGCAATGTCCTACAATGAGCAGTTCTTC. Its translation: CASSGSAGRAMSYNEQFF.

This chain connects TRBV13 to TRBJ2-1; TRBD2 is a possible D gene (5 bases). The germline V and J ends were trimmed by 4 bases and 0 bases, with 13 bases remaining between them. Looked up from germline, CDR1 is PRHDT and CDR2 is FYEKMQ (reference sequence). The CDR3 runs to 16 residues. The CDR3 nucleotides read TGTGCCAGCAGCTCCCCGCCAGAGGGCTCCTACAATGAGCAGTTCTTC. It encodes CASSSPPEGSYNEQFF.

The chain has TRBV2 and TRBJ1-2, with a weak D call TRBD1 (5 bases). Per the germline V gene, CDR1 is SNHLY and CDR2 is FYNNEI. V was shortened by 2 bases and J by 6 bases, with 10 bases between the two germline ends. This CDR3 is built from 13 residues. For the CDR3, the DNA is TGTGCCAGCAGTGAAACCAGGGAGCATGGCTACACCTTC. It translates to CASSETREHGYTF.

V gene TRBV6-1 combines with J gene TRBJ1-4; no clear D gene. The germline gives CDR1 MNHNS, CDR2 SASEGT. The CDR3 extends over 14 amino acids. V was clipped by 1 base and J by 5 bases, with 8 bases between them. The CDR3 nucleotides are TGTGCCAGCAGTGAAGGCGCAGGAAATGAAAAACTGTTTTTT. Residues: CASSEGAGNEKLFF.

The V call is TRBV12-2, the J call TRBJ1-6. TRBV12-2 is noted as a pseudogene. CDR3 length: 16 residues. CDR3 sequence: CASRLPGHKSNSPLHF. CDR3 nucleotides: TGTGCAAGTCGCTTACCGGGCCACAAATCTAATTCACCCCTCCACTTT.

V usage is TRBV5-1 and J usage is TRBJ2-7, with TRBD2 as a possible D gene (6 bases). Trimming shortened V by 2 bases and J by 1 base, and 10 bases separated the two germline ends. The CDR3 is 14 residues long. Germline V CDR1 and CDR2: SGHRS, YFSETQ. Here the CDR3 DNA reads TGCGCCAGCAGCTTCTGGGAGGCGTCCTACGAGCAGTACTTC. The encoded protein is CASSFWEASYEQYF.

The rearrangement joins TRBV15 to TRBJ1-1; the match to TRBD1 covers 9 bases. The CDR3 loop spans 15 amino acids. Trimming removed 6 bases from V and 6 bases from J; junction bases left unmatched: 11. Germline values: CDR1 LNHNV, CDR2 YYDKDF (reference sequence). CDR3 loop: CATRTPGTGRAEAFF. The CDR3 region has the DNA TGTGCCACCAGGACTCCGGGGACAGGGAGGGCTGAAGCTTTCTTT. The whole variable domain, remainder taken from reference TRBV15 and TRBJ1-1, is DAMVIQNPRYQVTQFGKPVTLSCSQTLNHNVMYWYQQKSSQAPKLLFHYYDKDFNNEADTPDNFQSRRPNTSFCFLDIRSPGLGDTAMYLCATRTPGTGRAEAFFGQGTRLTVV.

The chain is built from TRBV3-1 (or the pseudogene TRBV3-2) and TRBJ2-7, with 14 bases lining up with TRBD2. The V segment lost 4 bases and the J segment 3 bases; nucleotides outside the gene matches: 14. From germline, CDR1 is LGHDT and CDR2 YNNKEL (reference sequence). This CDR3 has 19 amino acids. The CDR3 region has the DNA TGTGCCAGCAGCCCGATGACTAGCGGGGGGGCTGGGGGACTCTACGAGCAGTACTTC. This codes for CASSPMTSGGAGGLYEQYF.

The V gene is TRBV10-1, the J gene TRBJ1-3, with unresolved D. The CDR3 loop spans 15 amino acids. V shed 4 bases and J shed 0 bases, with 10 bases lying between them. Looked up from germline, CDR1 is WNHNN and CDR2 is SYGVQD (reference sequence). The CDR3 nucleotides read TGCGCCAGCAGTGTCACAGAAGACTCTGGAAACACCATATATTTT. Its translation: CASSVTEDSGNTIYF.

This chain connects TRBV28 to TRBJ1-1, with 8 bases that match TRBD1. This CDR3 has 17 residues. Germline assignment: CDR1 MDHEN and CDR2 SYDVKM. Losses at the gene ends were 7 bases for V and 2 bases for J; bases not matched to a gene: 15. The CDR3 is CASTWFPGTGRNTEAFF. The CDR3 coding sequence is TGTGCCAGCACATGGTTTCCGGGGACAGGCCGAAACACTGAAGCTTTCTTT. Using reference TRBV28 and TRBJ1-1 for the parts outside the CDR3, the full variable domain is DVKVTQSSRYLVKRTGEKVFLECVQDMDHENMFWYRQDPGLGLRLIYFSYDVKMKEKGDIPEGYSVSREKKERFSLILESASTNQTSMYLCASTWFPGTGRNTEAFFGQGTRLTVV.

The chain links TRBV27 to TRBJ2-7, with TRBD1 identical over 9 bases. The length of the CDR3 is 14 residues. J was trimmed by 6 bases and V by 5 bases; bases with no gene match: 8. Germline V gives CDR1 MNHEY, CDR2 SMNVEV (reference sequence). The CDR3 region is CASSPAGTGREQYF. DNA for the CDR3: TGTGCCAGCAGTCCTGCCGGGACAGGGCGCGAGCAGTACTTC.

The CDR3 spells CASTIPEGRINQPQHF. The CDR3 DNA reads TGTGCCAGCACAATTCCGGAGGGCAGAATCAATCAGCCCCAGCATTTT. The rearrangement joins TRBV28 to TRBJ1-5; no definite D call. V lost 7 bases and J 3 bases, leaving 19 bases between the germline ends. Germline loops: CDR1 MDHEN, CDR2 SYDVKM. The CDR3 contains 16 residues.

The chain carries TRBV5-4 and TRBJ2-2, with 12 positions matching TRBD2. The V and J ends lost 1 base and 4 bases, in that order; junction bases with no gene match: 2. The length of the CDR3 is 16 residues. Germline-derived CDR1 and CDR2 are SGHNT and YYREEE (reference sequence). The CDR3 DNA sequence: TGTGCCAGCAGCTTGTCACTAGCGGGGGGCACCGGGGAGCTGTTTTTT. It codes for CASSLSLAGGTGELFF.